This T cell receptor (beta chain) originates from a study of blood T cell repertoires in COVID-19. Study background: The samples span acute and convalescent COVID-19 from the United States, Italy and Spain. T cells, B-cell-depleted T cells, or PBMCs supplied cDNA or gDNA.

V was clipped by 4 bases and J by 0 bases, with 10 bases between them. Germline CDR1 and CDR2: MNHEY and SMNVEV (reference sequence). The CDR3 extends over 15 amino acids. Authors' methods: Amplifying reference gene primers gave estimates of nucleated cell counts. Produced via immunoSEQ multiplex PCR; TCRdb's table is partial and in-frame only. V, J and clone size derive from that table, while D and trimming were established from the DNA sequence. The sample consists of over 300,000 clones, roughly nine tenths of them appearing once. The specimen sequenced was peripheral blood. The source is a man aged 35 to 55 with acute or convalescent COVID-19. The chain has TRBV27 and TRBJ2-1; D is uncertain. CDR3 protein: CASSYRVHSYNEQFF. CDR3 bases: TGTGCCAGCAGTTACCGGGTTCACTCCTACAATGAGCAGTTCTTC.